The rows below give T cell receptor beta chains drawn from one sample of a study of T cell repertoires in cytomegalovirus infection. TCRdb itself ran the reads through MiXCR, one entry per CDR3 protein. The repertoire holds about 98,000 distinct CDR3 sequences, with more than 15% as singletons. The source material was PBMCs. The origin of the receptors is a human donor in good health (CMV status not recorded). Some clones in this sample may be carry-over from other donors' samples. CDR3s include the opening cysteine and the closing phenylalanine or tryptophan. The D gene is left open where the match is weak. Rows may omit the clone size; those that give it use once, few, many or a size class.

V,D,J,size,CDR3,DNA
TRBV2,.,TRBJ2-5,.,CASSASGQFQETQYF,TGTGCCAGCAGTGCAAGTGGCCAGTTCCAAGAGACCCAGTACTTC
TRBV23-1,TRBD1,TRBJ1-1,.,CASSQRPGQLNTEAFF,TGCGCCAGCAGTCAAAGACCGGGACAGCTGAACACTGAAGCTTTCTTT
TRBV7-2,.,TRBJ1-2,many,CASSLAAGADGYTF,TGTGCCAGCAGCTTAGCGGCGGGGGCGGATGGCTACACCTTC
TRBV4-3,.,TRBJ2-3,.,CASSQDHRVWGTDTQYF,TGCGCCAGCAGCCAAGACCACCGGGTCTGGGGCACAGATACGCAGTATTTT
TRBV7-9,.,TRBJ2-7,many,CASSRYLTDENYEQYF,TGTGCCAGCTCGCGATATTTGACCGACGAAAACTACGAGCAGTACTTC
TRBV29-1,.,TRBJ2-3,few,CSVDGGTDTQYF,TGCAGCGTCGACGGGGGCACAGATACGCAGTATTTT
TRBV7-2,.,TRBJ2-3,many,CASSLVRTDTQYF,TGTGCCAGCAGCTTAGTTCGTACAGATACGCAGTATTTT
TRBV20-1,.,TRBJ1-1,many,CSAMRPGTNTEAFF,TGCAGTGCTATGCGGCCCGGGACGAACACTGAAGCTTTCTTT
TRBV28,.,TRBJ2-3,many,CASSFPPGGRPSSTDTQYF,TGTGCCAGCAGTTTTCCCCCTGGGGGCCGTCCCAGTTCCACAGATACGCAGTATTTT
TRBV12-3/TRBV12-4,.,TRBJ2-2,once,CASTPRQNTGELFF,TGTGCCAGCACCCCGAGACAGAACACCGGGGAGCTGTTTTTT
TRBV20-1,.,TRBJ2-6,.,CSAREGGAGANVLTF,TGCAGTGCTAGGGAAGGGGGAGCTGGGGCCAACGTCCTGACTTTC
TRBV2,.,TRBJ1-5,many,CASSVGQINQPQHF,TGTGCCAGCAGTGTGGGTCAGATCAATCAGCCCCAGCATTTT
TRBV28,.,TRBJ1-2,many,CASSLSAGANYGYTF,TGTGCCAGCAGTTTATCTGCAGGGGCTAACTATGGCTACACCTTC
TRBV27,.,TRBJ1-2,few,CASSYRPSNYGYTF,TGTGCCAGCAGTTACAGGCCTTCTAACTATGGCTACACCTTC
TRBV10-3,.,TRBJ1-2,.,CAISDEGTQGDGYTF,TGTGCCATCAGTGATGAAGGAACCCAGGGAGATGGCTACACCTTC
TRBV5-4,.,TRBJ2-7,.,CATHVWGFHSSYEQYF,TGTGCCACCCACGTCTGGGGTTTTCACAGCTCCTACGAGCAGTACTTC
TRBV5-1,.,TRBJ2-7,.,CASSSDPGVSDEQYF,TGCGCCAGCAGCTCCGACCCAGGGGTCTCGGACGAGCAGTACTTC
TRBV20-1,TRBD2,TRBJ2-1,.,CSAIGLAGGLIYNEQFF,TGCAGTGCGATTGGACTAGCGGGGGGTCTCATCTACAATGAGCAGTTCTTC
TRBV15,.,TRBJ1-1,few,CATSRDRGDTEAFF,TGTGCCACCAGCAGAGATCGGGGGGACACTGAAGCTTTCTTT
TRBV18,.,TRBJ1-1,few,CASSSKGDTEAFF,TGTGCCAGCTCTTCAAAGGGTGACACTGAAGCTTTCTTT
TRBV6-2/TRBV6-3,TRBD1,TRBJ2-7,.,CASSKDRDNEQYF,TGTGCCAGCAGTAAGGACAGGGACAACGAGCAGTACTTC
TRBV7-2,.,TRBJ1-6,many,CASSLGIERASSPLHF,TGTGCCAGCAGCTTAGGCATTGAGCGGGCTAGTTCACCCCTCCACTTT
TRBV19,.,TRBJ1-1,few,CASSIETMNTEAFF,TGTGCCAGTAGTATAGAAACTATGAACACTGAAGCTTTCTTT
TRBV12-3/TRBV12-4,TRBD1,TRBJ2-2,many,CASRDRVGELFF,TGTGCCAGCAGAGACAGGGTAGGGGAGCTGTTTTTT
TRBV20-1,.,TRBJ1-1,few,CSARQGLDTEAFF,TGCAGTGCTAGACAGGGATTGGACACTGAAGCTTTCTTT
TRBV12-3/TRBV12-4,TRBD1,TRBJ1-3,many,CASRSGGKGSGNTIYF,TGTGCCAGCAGGTCAGGGGGTAAGGGCTCTGGAAACACCATATATTTT
TRBV11-2,TRBD2,TRBJ2-1,few,CASRRWGLAVNEQFF,TGTGCCAGCAGAAGATGGGGACTAGCTGTCAATGAGCAGTTCTTC
TRBV7-2,.,TRBJ2-7,many,CASRDRRGYEQYF,TGTGCCAGCAGGGATCGAAGGGGCTACGAGCAGTACTTC
TRBV7-9,.,TRBJ2-5,many,CASSEGYTGDIGKETQYF,TGTGCCAGCAGCGAAGGATACACCGGGGACATAGGGAAAGAGACCCAGTACTTC
TRBV24-1,.,TRBJ2-1,.,CATSDSGTSSSYNEQFF,TGTGCCACCAGTGATTCAGGGACTTCAAGCTCCTACAATGAGCAGTTCTTC